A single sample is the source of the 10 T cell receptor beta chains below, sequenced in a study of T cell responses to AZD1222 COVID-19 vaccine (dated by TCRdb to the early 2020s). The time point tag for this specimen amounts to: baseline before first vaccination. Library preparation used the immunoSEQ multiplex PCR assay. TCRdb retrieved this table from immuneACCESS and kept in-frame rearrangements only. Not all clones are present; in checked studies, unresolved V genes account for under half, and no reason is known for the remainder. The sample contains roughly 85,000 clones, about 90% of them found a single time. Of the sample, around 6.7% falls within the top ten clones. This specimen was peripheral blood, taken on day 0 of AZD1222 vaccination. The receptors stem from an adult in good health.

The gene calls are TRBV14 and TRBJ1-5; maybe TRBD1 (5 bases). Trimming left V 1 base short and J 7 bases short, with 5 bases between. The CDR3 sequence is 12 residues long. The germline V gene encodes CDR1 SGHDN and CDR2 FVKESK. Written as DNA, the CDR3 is TGTGCCAGCAGCCAAGGGGGCCAGCCCCAGCATTTT. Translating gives CASSQGGQPQHF.

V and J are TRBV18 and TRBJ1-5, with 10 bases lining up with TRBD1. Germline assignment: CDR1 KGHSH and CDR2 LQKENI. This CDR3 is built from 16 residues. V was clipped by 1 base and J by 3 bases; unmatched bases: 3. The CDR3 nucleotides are TGTGCCAGCTCACCACAGGGGACAGGGGTCAATCAGCCCCAGCATTTT. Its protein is CASSPQGTGVNQPQHF.

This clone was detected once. The CDR3 region is CASRPPGAYEQYF. The CDR3 DNA reads as TGTGCCAGCAGACCCCCGGGCGCCTACGAGCAGTACTTC. The genes are TRBV28 and TRBJ2-7; D call uncertain. Germline loops: CDR1 MDHEN, CDR2 SYDVKM. The germline V and J ends were trimmed by 6 bases and 2 bases, with 11 bases remaining between them. The CDR3 has 13 residues.

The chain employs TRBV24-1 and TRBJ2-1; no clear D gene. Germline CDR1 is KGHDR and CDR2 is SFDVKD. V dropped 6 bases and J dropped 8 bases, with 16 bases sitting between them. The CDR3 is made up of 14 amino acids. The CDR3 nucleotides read TGTGCCACCAGTAAGCTTACTACCCGGGATGAGCAGTTCTTC. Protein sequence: CATSKLTTRDEQFF.

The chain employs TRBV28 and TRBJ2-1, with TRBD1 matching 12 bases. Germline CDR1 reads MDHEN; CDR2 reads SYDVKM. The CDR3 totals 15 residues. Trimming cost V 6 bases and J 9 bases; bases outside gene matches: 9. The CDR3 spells CASRSAGTGGGEQFF. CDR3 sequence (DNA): TGTGCCAGCAGATCAGCCGGGACAGGGGGCGGTGAGCAGTTCTTC.

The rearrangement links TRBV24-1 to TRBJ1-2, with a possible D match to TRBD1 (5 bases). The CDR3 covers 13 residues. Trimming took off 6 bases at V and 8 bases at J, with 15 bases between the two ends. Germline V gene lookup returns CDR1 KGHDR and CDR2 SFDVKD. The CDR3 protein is CATSQGRDEGYTF. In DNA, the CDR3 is TGTGCCACCAGTCAGGGCAGGGATGAAGGCTACACCTTC.

The CDR3 loop reads CASSSGGAGYITRNTEAFF. CDR3 sequence (DNA): TGTGCCAGCAGTTCCGGGGGTGCAGGGTATATTACCCGGAACACTGAAGCTTTCTTT. The rearrangement uses TRBV5-8 and TRBJ1-1; maybe TRBD1 (5 bases). In germline, CDR1 is SGHTS, CDR2 YDEGEE. This CDR3 comprises 19 residues. V was shortened by 5 bases and J by 1 base, with 27 bases between the two germline ends.

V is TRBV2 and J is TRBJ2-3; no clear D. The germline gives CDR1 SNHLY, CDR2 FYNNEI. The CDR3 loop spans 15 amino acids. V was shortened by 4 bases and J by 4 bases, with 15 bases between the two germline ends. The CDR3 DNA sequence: TGTGCCAGCAGTGTTGGGCTCCCCAAGGCAGATACGCAGTATTTT. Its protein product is CASSVGLPKADTQYF.

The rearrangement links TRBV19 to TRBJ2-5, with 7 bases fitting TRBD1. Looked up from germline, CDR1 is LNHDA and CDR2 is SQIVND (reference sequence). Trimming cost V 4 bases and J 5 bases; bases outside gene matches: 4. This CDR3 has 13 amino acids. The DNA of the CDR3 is TGTGCCAGTAGTACGACCAGGGGGGAGACCCAGTACTTC. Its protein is CASSTTRGETQYF.

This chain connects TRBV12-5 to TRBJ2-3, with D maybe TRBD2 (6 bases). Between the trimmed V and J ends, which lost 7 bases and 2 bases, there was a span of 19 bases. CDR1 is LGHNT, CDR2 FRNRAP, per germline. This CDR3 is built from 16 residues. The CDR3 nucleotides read TGTGCTAGTGCCCCACGCTGGCGGGGTTTCACAGATACGCAGTATTTT. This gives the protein CASAPRWRGFTDTQYF.